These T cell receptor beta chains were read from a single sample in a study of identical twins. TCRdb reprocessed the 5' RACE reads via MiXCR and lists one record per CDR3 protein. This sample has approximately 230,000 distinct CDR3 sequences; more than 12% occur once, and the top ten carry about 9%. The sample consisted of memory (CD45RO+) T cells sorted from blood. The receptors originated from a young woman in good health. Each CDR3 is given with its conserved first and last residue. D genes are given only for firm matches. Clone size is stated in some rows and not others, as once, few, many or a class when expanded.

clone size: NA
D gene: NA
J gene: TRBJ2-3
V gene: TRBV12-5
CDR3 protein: CASGLQVRFTTQYF
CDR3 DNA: TGTGCTAGTGGTTTGCAAGTACGCTTTACTACGCAGTATTTT

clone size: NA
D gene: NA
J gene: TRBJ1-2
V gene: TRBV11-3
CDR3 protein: CASSPQTAALYGYTF
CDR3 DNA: TGTGCCAGCAGCCCGCAAACAGCGGCCCTCTATGGCTACACCTTC

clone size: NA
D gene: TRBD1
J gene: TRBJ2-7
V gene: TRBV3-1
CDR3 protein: CASSRTIQGAREQYF
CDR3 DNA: TGTGCCAGCAGCCGTACAATCCAGGGGGCGCGGGAGCAGTACTTC

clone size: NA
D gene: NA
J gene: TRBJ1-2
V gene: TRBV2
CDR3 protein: CASSGGVNYGYTF
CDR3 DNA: TGTGCCAGCAGTGGAGGGGTCAACTATGGCTACACCTTC

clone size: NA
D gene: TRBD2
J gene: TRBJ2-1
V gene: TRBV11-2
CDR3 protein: CASSETSGSRNEQFF
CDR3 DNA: TGTGCCAGCAGCGAGACTAGCGGGAGTCGGAATGAGCAGTTCTTC

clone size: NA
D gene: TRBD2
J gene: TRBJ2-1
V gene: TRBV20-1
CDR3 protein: CSARDGASGSRLLYNEQFF
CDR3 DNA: TGCAGTGCTAGAGATGGGGCTAGCGGGAGCCGCCTCCTCTACAATGAGCAGTTCTTC

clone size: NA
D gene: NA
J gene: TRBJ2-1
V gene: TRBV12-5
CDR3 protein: CASGPLTEYNEQFF
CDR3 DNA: TGTGCTAGTGGTCCCTTGACAGAGTACAATGAGCAGTTCTTC

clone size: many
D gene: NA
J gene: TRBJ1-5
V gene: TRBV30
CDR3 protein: CAWSKEISNQPQHF
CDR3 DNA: TGTGCCTGGAGTAAGGAGATTAGCAATCAGCCCCAGCATTTT

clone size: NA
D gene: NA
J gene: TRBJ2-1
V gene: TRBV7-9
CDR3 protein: CASSGRRGSSYNEQFF
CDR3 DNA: TGTGCCAGCAGTGGACGCCGGGGAAGCTCCTACAATGAGCAGTTCTTC

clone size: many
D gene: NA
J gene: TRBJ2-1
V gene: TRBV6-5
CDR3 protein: CASSPSWGEQFF
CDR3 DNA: TGTGCCAGCAGCCCCAGTTGGGGTGAGCAGTTCTTC

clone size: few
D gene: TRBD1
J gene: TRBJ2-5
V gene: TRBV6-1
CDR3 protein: CASSDGTGVETQYF
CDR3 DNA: TGTGCCAGCAGTGACGGGACAGGGGTTGAGACCCAGTACTTC

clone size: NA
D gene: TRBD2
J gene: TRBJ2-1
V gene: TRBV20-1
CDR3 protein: CSARDPLGLAGGYNEQFF
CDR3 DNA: TGCAGTGCTAGAGATCCCCTAGGACTAGCGGGAGGGTACAATGAGCAGTTCTTC

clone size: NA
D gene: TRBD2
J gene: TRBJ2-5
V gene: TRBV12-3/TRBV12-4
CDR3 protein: CASTLGGETQYF
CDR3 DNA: TGTGCCAGCACTTTGGGGGGGGAGACCCAGTACTTC

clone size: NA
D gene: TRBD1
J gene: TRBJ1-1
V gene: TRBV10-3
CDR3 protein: CAIRDRALMNTEAFF
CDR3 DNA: TGTGCCATCAGAGACAGGGCTCTTATGAACACTGAAGCTTTCTTT

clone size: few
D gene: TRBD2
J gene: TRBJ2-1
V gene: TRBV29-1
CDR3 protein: CSVYLPGLAGVGLFF
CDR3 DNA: TGCAGCGTTTATCTCCCGGGACTAGCGGGAGTGGGTCTGTTCTTC

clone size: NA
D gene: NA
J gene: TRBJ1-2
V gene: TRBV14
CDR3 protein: CASSQLLQNGYTF
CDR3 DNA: TGTGCCAGCAGCCAACTTTTGCAGAATGGCTACACCTTC

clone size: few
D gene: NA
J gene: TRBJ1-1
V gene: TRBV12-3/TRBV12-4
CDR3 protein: CASSLRGYENTEAFF
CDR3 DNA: TGTGCCAGCAGTTTAAGAGGATATGAGAACACTGAAGCTTTCTTT

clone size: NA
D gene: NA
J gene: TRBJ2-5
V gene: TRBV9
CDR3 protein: CASSVLGRAETQYF
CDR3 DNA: TGTGCCAGCAGCGTCTTAGGACGGGCGGAGACCCAGTACTTC

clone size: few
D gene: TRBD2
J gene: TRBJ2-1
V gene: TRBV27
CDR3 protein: CASTLTGTSGRYNEQFF
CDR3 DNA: TGTGCCAGCACCCTAACCGGGACTAGCGGGAGATACAATGAGCAGTTCTTC

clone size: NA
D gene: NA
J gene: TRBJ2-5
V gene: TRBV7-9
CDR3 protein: CASSWDFQETQYF
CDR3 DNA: TGTGCCAGCAGCTGGGACTTCCAAGAGACCCAGTACTTC

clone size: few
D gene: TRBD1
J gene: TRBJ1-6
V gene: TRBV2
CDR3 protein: CASRDRGGGSPLHF
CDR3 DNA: TGTGCCAGCAGGGACAGGGGTGGCGGTTCACCCCTCCACTTT

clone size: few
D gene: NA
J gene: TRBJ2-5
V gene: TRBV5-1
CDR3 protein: CASSLAPSGQETQYF
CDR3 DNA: TGCGCCAGCAGCTTGGCCCCGTCGGGCCAAGAGACCCAGTACTTC